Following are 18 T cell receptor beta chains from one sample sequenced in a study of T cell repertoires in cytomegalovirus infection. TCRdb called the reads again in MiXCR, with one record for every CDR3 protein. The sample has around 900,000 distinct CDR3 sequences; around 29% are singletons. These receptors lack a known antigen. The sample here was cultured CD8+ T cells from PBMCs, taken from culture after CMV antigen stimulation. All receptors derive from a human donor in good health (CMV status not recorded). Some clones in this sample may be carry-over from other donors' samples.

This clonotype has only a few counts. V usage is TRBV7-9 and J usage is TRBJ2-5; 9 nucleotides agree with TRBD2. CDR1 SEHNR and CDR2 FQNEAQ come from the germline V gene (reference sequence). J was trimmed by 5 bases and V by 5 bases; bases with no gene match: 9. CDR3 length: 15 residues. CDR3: CASSPIAGERETQYF. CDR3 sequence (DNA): TGTGCCAGCAGCCCCATAGCGGGGGAGCGGGAGACCCAGTACTTC.

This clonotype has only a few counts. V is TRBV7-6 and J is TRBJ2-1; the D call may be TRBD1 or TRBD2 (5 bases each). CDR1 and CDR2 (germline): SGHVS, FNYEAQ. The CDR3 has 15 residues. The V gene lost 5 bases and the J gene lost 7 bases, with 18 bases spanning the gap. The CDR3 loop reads CASSQPEEGMNEQFF. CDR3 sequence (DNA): TGTGCCAGCAGCCAGCCGGAAGAGGGGATGAATGAGCAGTTCTTC.

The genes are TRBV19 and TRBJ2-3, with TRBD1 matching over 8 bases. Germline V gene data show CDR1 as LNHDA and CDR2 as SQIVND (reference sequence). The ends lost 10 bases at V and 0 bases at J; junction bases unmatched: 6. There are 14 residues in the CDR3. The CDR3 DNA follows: TGTGCCACCCTCAGGACAGGGAGCACAGATACGCAGTATTTT. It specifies CATLRTGSTDTQYF.

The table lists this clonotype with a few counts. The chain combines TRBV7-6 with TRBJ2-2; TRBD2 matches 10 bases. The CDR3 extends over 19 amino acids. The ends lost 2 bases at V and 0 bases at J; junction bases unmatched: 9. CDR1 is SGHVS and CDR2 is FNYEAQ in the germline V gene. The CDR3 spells CASSLYAVAGGSNTGELFF. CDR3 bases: TGTGCCAGCAGCTTATACGCGGTAGCGGGGGGATCGAACACCGGGGAGCTGTTTTTT.

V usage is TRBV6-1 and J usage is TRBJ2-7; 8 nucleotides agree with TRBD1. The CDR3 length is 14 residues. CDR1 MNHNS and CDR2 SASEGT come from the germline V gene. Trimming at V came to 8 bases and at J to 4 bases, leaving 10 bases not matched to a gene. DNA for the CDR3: TGTGCCAGCTCCTGGCCGGGACAGGCTTACGAGCAGTACGTC. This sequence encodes CASSWPGQAYEQYV.

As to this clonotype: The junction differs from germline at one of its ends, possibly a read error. The CDR3 DNA reads TGCGCCAGCAGCCACCCGGGCTCGTCCTCCACAAATACGCAGTATTTT. Translating it yields CASSHPGSSSTNTQYF. The genes are TRBV4-1 and TRBJ2-3, with D hard to call. Germline lookup yields CDR1 MGHRA and CDR2 YSYEKL. The CDR3 has 16 residues.

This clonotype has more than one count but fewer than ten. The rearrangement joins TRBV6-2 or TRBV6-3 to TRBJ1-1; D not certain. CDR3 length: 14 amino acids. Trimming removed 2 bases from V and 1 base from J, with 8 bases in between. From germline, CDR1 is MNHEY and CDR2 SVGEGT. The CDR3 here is CASSYRNSNTEAFF. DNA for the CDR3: TGTGCCAGCAGTTACCGGAACTCGAACACTGAAGCTTTCTTT.

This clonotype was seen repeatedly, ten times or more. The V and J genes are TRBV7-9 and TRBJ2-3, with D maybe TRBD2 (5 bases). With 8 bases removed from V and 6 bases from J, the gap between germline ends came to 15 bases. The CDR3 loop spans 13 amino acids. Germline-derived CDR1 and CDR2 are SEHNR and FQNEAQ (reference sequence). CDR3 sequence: CASYRDSGDTQYF. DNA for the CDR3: TGTGCCAGCTACCGGGATTCTGGGGATACGCAGTATTTT.

CDR3 coding DNA: TGTGCCAGCAGTGAAGCGCTTCTGGGCATCTACTACGAGCAGTACTTC. Translating gives CASSEALLGIYYEQYF. The rearrangement links TRBV2 to TRBJ2-7; D gene ambiguous. The CDR3 runs to 16 residues. Per germline, CDR1 SNHLY and CDR2 FYNNEI. Trimming took 0 bases from V and 3 from J, leaving 15 bases between them.

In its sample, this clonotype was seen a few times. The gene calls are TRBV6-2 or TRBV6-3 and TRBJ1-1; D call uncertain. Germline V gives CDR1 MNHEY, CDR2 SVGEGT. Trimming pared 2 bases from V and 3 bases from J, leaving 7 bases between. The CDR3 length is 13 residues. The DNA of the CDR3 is TGTGCCAGCAGTTACGAGGAGTACACTGAAGCTTTCTTT. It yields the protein CASSYEEYTEAFF.

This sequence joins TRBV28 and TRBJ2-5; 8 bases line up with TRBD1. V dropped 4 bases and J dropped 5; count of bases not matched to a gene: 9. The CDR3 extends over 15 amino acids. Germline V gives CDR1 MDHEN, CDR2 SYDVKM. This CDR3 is CASSSYDRGGETQYF. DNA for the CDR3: TGTGCCAGCAGTTCCTACGACAGGGGAGGTGAGACCCAGTACTTC.

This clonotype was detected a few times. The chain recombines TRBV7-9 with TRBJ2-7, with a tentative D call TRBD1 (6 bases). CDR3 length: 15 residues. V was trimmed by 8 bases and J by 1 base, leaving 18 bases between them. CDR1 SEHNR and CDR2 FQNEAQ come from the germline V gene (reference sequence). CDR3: CASRQGGPGSYEQYV. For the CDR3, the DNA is TGTGCCAGCCGCCAAGGGGGACCCGGGTCCTACGAGCAGTACGTC.

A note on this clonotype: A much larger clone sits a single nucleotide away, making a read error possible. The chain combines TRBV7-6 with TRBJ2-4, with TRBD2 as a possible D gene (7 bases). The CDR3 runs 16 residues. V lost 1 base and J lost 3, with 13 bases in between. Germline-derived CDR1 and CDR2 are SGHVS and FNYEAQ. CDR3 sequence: CASSLEGGGDKNIQYF. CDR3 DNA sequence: TGTGCCAGCAGCTTAGAAGGGGGGGGCGACAAAAACATTCAGTACTTC.

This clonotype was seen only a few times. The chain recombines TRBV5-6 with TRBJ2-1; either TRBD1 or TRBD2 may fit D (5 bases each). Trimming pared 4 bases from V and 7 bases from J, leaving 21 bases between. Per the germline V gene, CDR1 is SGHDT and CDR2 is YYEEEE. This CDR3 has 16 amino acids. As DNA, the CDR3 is TGTGCCAGCAGCCAGACCGGGACGGTGAGATTGAATGAGCAGTTCTTC. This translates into CASSQTGTVRLNEQFF.

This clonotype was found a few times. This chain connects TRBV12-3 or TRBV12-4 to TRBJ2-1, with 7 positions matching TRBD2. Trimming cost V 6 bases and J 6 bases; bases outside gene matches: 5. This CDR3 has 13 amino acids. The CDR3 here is CASSPSGPNEQFF. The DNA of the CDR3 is TGTGCCAGCAGCCCTAGCGGCCCCAATGAGCAGTTCTTC.

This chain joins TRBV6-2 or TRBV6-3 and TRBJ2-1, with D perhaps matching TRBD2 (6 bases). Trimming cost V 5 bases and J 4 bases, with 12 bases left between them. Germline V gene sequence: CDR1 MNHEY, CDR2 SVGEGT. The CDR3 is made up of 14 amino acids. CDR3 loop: CASSDSGDYNEQFF. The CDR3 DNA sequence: TGTGCCAGCAGTGATAGCGGAGATTACAATGAGCAGTTCTTC.

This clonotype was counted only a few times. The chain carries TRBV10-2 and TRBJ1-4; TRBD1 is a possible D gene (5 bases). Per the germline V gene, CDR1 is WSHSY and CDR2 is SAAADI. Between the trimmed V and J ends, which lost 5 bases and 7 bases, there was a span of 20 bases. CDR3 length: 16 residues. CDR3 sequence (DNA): TGCGCCAGCAGTCTCCCCCGAACGAGGGACGGTGAAAAACTGTTTTTT. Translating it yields CASSLPRTRDGEKLFF.

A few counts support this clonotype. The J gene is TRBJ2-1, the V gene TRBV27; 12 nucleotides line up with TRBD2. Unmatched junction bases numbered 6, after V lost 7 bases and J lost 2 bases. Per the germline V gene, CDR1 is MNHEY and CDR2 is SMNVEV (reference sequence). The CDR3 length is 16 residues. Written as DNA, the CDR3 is TGTGCCAGCACTAGCGGGGGGGCCATAACCTACAATGAGCAGTTCTTC. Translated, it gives CASTSGGAITYNEQFF.